This paragraph covers one T cell receptor beta chain sequence. Its specificity is not known. The data stem from a study of OX40 agonist ivuxolimab in advanced cancers. Assay used: immunoSEQ multiplex PCR; TCRdb lists only in-frame clones, some missing. The sample includes around 150,000 clones, about 92% of them seen just once. Study results and caveats: Some of the nonresponding patients also showed low levels of normalized T-cell clonal expansion.

Germline V gene lookup returns CDR1 MNHEY and CDR2 SVGAGI. V was pared by 0 bases and J by 0 bases, with 1 base of the junction left unmatched. The CDR3 runs to 16 residues. The rearrangement uses TRBV6-5 and TRBJ2-2, with 7 bases fitting TRBD2. The TCR comes from an adult with an advanced solid tumor such as melanoma, head and neck, liver or kidney cancer. The specimen was CD4+ or CD8+ T cells sorted from blood, collected in a trial of the OX40 agonist ivuxolimab. The CDR3, as DNA: TGTGCCAGCAGTTACTCGAGCGGGACGAACACCGGGGAGCTGTTTTTT. Translated: CASSYSSGTNTGELFF.